The 14 T cell receptor beta chains below come from one sample, sequenced in a study of resident and recirculating memory T cells in vitiligo. Assay used: immunoSEQ multiplex PCR; TCRdb lists only in-frame clones, some missing. The sample carries 40,000 to 50,000 clones, roughly 91% recorded once. Sequenced: blood. The receptors originated from a male donor with vitiligo.

The J gene is TRBJ1-1, the V gene TRBV27, with 7 bases fitting TRBD1. CDR3 length: 15 residues. Per germline, CDR1 MNHEY and CDR2 SMNVEV (reference sequence). V lost 5 bases, J lost 1 base, and 7 bases stayed unmatched. CDR3 nucleotides: TGTGCCAGCAGTCCCCGGACAGGTGAGAACACTGAAGCTTTCTTT. Translating gives CASSPRTGENTEAFF.

The chain recombines TRBV7-8 with TRBJ1-3; tentative D call: TRBD1 (6 bases). The germline V gene has CDR1 SGHVS and CDR2 FQNEAQ. Trimming stripped 5 bases from V and 6 bases from J, with 11 bases between. This CDR3 has 13 residues. CDR3 nucleotides: TGTGCCAGCAGCCCGGGGGGCCTAAACACCATATATTTT. It is translated as CASSPGGLNTIYF.

This CDR3 is CAWEGGTDTQYF. The CDR3 nucleotides read TGTGCCTGGGAGGGGGGCACAGATACGCAGTATTTT. The rearrangement links TRBV30 to TRBJ2-3; possible D gene TRBD1, 6 bases. The CDR3 totals 12 residues. The V gene lost 5 bases and the J gene lost 1 base, with 7 bases spanning the gap. Germline loops: CDR1 GTSNPN, CDR2 SVGIG (reference sequence).

The rearrangement uses TRBV7-2 and TRBJ2-1, with 7 bases aligning to TRBD2. This CDR3 contains 14 residues. The J segment lost 6 bases and the V segment lost 4 bases, leaving 6 bases of the junction unmatched. The germline V gene encodes CDR1 SGHTA and CDR2 FQGNSA. DNA for the CDR3: TGTGCCAGCAGCTCCAGACTAGCATCCAATGAGCAGTTCTTC. Translating gives CASSSRLASNEQFF. Full variable domain (outside the CDR3, taken from reference TRBV7-2 and TRBJ2-1): GAGVSQSPSNKVTEKGKDVELRCDPISGHTALYWYRQSLGQGLEFLIYFQGNSAPDKSGLPSDRFSAERTGGSVSTLTIQRTQQEDSAVYLCASSSRLASNEQFFGPGTRLTVL.

This chain connects TRBV5-4 to TRBJ2-3; TRBD2 matches 11 bases. The CDR3 is made up of 16 amino acids. V was clipped by 6 bases and J by 6 bases; unmatched bases: 12. Germline V gives CDR1 SGHNT, CDR2 YYREEE (reference sequence). Here the CDR3 DNA reads TGTGCCAGCAACCGAGTAGCGGGGGGGCCTAGGGATACGCAGTATTTT. Protein sequence: CASNRVAGGPRDTQYF.

The chain couples TRBV16 to TRBJ1-5; D might be TRBD1 (5 bases). V lost 0 bases, J lost 7 bases, and 7 bases lay in between. The length of the CDR3 is 13 residues. Germline CDR1 reads KGHSY; CDR2 reads FQNENV. The CDR3 DNA sequence: TGTGCCAGCAGCCAATCAGGGGTACAGCCCCAGCATTTT. Protein: CASSQSGVQPQHF.

The chain employs TRBV7-2 and TRBJ2-1, with D perhaps TRBD2 (7 bases). Germline CDR1 SGHTA, CDR2 FQGNSA. The CDR3 is 15 residues long. The V gene lost 5 bases and the J gene lost 7 bases, with 18 bases spanning the gap. CDR3: CASSIGRGAGNEQFF. DNA of the CDR3: TGTGCCAGCAGCATCGGACGGGGGGCGGGGAATGAGCAGTTCTTC.

The rearrangement links TRBV5-8 to TRBJ2-6; D possibly corresponds to TRBD1 (7 bases). The CDR3 loop spans 17 amino acids. V was pared by 4 bases and J by 0 bases, with 14 bases between. CDR1 is SGHTS and CDR2 is YDEGEE in the germline V gene. CDR3: CASSVRGDSSGANVLTF. CDR3 DNA sequence: TGTGCCAGCAGCGTCAGGGGGGACAGCTCTGGGGCCAACGTCCTGACTTTC.

This rearrangement joins TRBV19 to TRBJ2-3; D gene unclear. The CDR3 has 16 residues. Trimming removed 5 bases at V and 0 bases at J, with 15 bases between. Germline values: CDR1 LNHDA, CDR2 SQIVND (reference sequence). The CDR3 nucleotides read TGTGCCAGTAGTGGCGGCCCCTCCCTGAGCACAGATACGCAGTATTTT. This translates into CASSGGPSLSTDTQYF.

For the CDR3, the DNA is TGTGCCAGCAGTTCCCCCCAGGCAGGACAAGAGACCCAGTACTTC. Translation: CASSSPQAGQETQYF. This chain joins TRBV27 and TRBJ2-5; D gene unclear. This CDR3 comprises 15 residues. Germline V gene data show CDR1 as MNHEY and CDR2 as SMNVEV (reference sequence). V gave up 4 bases and J gave up 2 bases, with 14 bases separating them.

As DNA, the CDR3 is TGTGCCAGCAGCTTTCGAAGCCGGGGAGGGGACTCACCCCTCCACTTT. This sequence encodes CASSFRSRGGDSPLHF. V gene TRBV7-8 combines with J gene TRBJ1-6, with TRBD1 as a possible D gene (5 bases). The V and J ends lost 3 bases and 10 bases respectively, with 19 bases between them. Germline V lookup: CDR1 SGHVS, CDR2 FQNEAQ. The CDR3 length is 16 residues. Using reference TRBV7-8 and TRBJ1-6 for the parts outside the CDR3, the full variable domain is GAGVSQSPRYKVAKRGQDVALRCDPISGHVSLFWYQQALGQGPEFLTYFQNEAQLDKSGLPSDRFFAERPEGSVSTLKIQRTQQEDSAVYLCASSFRSRGGDSPLHFGNGTRLTVT.

In its sample, this clone was seen once. This chain joins TRBV2 and TRBJ2-2; unclear D gene. Germline CDR1 and CDR2: SNHLY and FYNNEI. This CDR3 has 14 amino acids. V dropped 10 bases and J dropped 4 bases, with 16 bases sitting between them. Here the CDR3 reads CATGSNSVTGELFF. For the CDR3, the DNA is TGTGCCACCGGATCAAACAGTGTCACCGGGGAGCTGTTTTTT.

This chain connects TRBV30 to TRBJ2-3; D possibly corresponds to TRBD1 (6 bases). V was cut by 3 bases and J by 5 bases, with 18 bases left in between. This CDR3 spans 15 amino acids. Germline CDR1 is GTSNPN and CDR2 is SVGIG (reference sequence). This chain's CDR3 is CAWSPGVGAGDTQYF. CDR3 nucleotide sequence: TGTGCCTGGAGCCCGGGTGTGGGGGCGGGAGATACGCAGTATTTT.

Written as DNA, the CDR3 is TGTGCCAGTGGCGGCATGGGGGCTGGCGAGCAGTACTTC. It yields the protein CASGGMGAGEQYF. The chain links TRBV9 to TRBJ2-7, with D perhaps TRBD1 (6 bases). Between the trimmed V and J ends, which lost 8 bases and 6 bases, there was a span of 18 bases. The CDR3 length is 13 residues. Germline V gene sequence: CDR1 SGDLS, CDR2 YYNGEE.